The next 10 T cell receptor beta chains were all read from a single sample in a study of shared clonotypes between healthy human individuals. The protocol was immunoSEQ multiplex PCR, while the TCRdb copy is restricted to in-frame clones and leaves out a portion. There are about 2.4 million clones in the sample; 80% to 95% occur only once, and 0.36% lies in the top ten. The sequencing sample was made of naive CD4+ T cells from PBMCs. Stated subset: CD45RA+ positively selected. The receptor source for this set is a man younger than 35 in good health. Some clones in this sample may be carry-over from other donors' samples.

The chain couples TRBV4-3 to TRBJ2-3, with D perhaps given as TRBD1 or TRBD2 (5 bases each). The ends were cut back, 9 bases at V and 4 bases at J, with 14 bases in the middle. This CDR3 has 13 amino acids. Per germline, CDR1 LGHNA and CDR2 YSLEER. The CDR3 coding sequence is TGCGCCAGTGGGGTGGGGGTAGCAGATACGCAGTATTTT. Residues: CASGVGVADTQYF.

The chain recombines TRBV18 with TRBJ1-5; 7 bases line up with TRBD1. This CDR3 contains 14 residues. V was clipped by 3 bases and J by 6 bases; unmatched bases: 5. Looked up from germline, CDR1 is KGHSH and CDR2 is LQKENI. CDR3 DNA: TGTGCCAGCTCACCGGCCCAGGGGGGTCAGCCCCAGCATTTT. Protein product: CASSPAQGGQPQHF. Based on the CDR3 plus reference TRBV18 and TRBJ1-5, the full variable domain is NAGVMQNPRHLVRRRGQEARLRCSPMKGHSHVYWYRQLPEEGLKFMVYLQKENIIDESGMPKERFSAEFPKEGPSILRIQQVVRGDSAAYFCASSPAQGGQPQHFGDGTRLSIL.

This clone turned up a few times. The same CDR3 also results from other DNA sequences found in this sample. V and J are TRBV11-3 and TRBJ2-2; D gene ambiguous. V lost 3 bases and J lost 4, with 3 bases in between. The CDR3 runs 12 residues. The V gene's germline CDR1 is SGHNT and CDR2 YENEEA. The CDR3, as DNA: TGTGCCAGCAGCTTCGGCACCGGGGAGCTGTTTTTT. Amino acids: CASSFGTGELFF. Complete variable domain (other parts from reference TRBV11-3 and TRBJ2-2): EAGVVQSPRYKIIEKKQPVAFWCNPISGHNTLYWYLQNLGQGPELLIRYENEEAVDDSQLPKDRFSAERLKGVDSTLKIQPAELGDSAVYLCASSFGTGELFFGEGSRLTVL.

The chain employs TRBV9 and TRBJ1-5; D not resolved. Per germline, CDR1 SGDLS and CDR2 YYNGEE. The CDR3 runs to 13 residues. V dropped 1 base and J dropped 6 bases, with 8 bases sitting between them. The CDR3 spells CASSVSFGQPQHF. CDR3 nucleotides: TGTGCCAGCAGCGTATCATTCGGTCAGCCCCAGCATTTT.

The chain couples TRBV14 to TRBJ2-7; D not certain. Between the trimmed V and J ends, which lost 6 bases and 0 bases, there was a span of 12 bases. Germline CDR1 SGHDN, CDR2 FVKESK. This CDR3 comprises 14 residues. The CDR3 region is CASSRTLSSYEQYF. CDR3 bases: TGTGCCAGCAGTCGGACGCTCAGCTCCTACGAGCAGTACTTC.

The rearrangement joins TRBV2 to TRBJ2-3; tentatively, D is TRBD1 (5 bases). The CDR3 covers 14 residues. Germline values: CDR1 SNHLY, CDR2 FYNNEI. The V end was cut by 10 bases, the J end by 0 bases, with 14 bases between. CDR3 in amino acids: CATHRTPSTDTQYF. The DNA for the CDR3 is TGTGCCACTCATAGGACACCTAGCACAGATACGCAGTATTTT.

V usage is TRBV6-1 and J usage is TRBJ2-4, with D hard to call. The germline CDR1 and CDR2 sequences are MNHNS and SASEGT. The ends were cut back, 5 bases at V and 0 bases at J, with 11 bases in the middle. The CDR3 runs to 15 residues. This CDR3 reads CASSSPFLAKNIQYF. CDR3 nucleotides: TGTGCCAGCAGTTCTCCGTTCCTAGCCAAAAACATTCAGTACTTC.

V usage is TRBV2 and J usage is TRBJ1-3; the D gene is possibly TRBD1 (5 bases). In germline, CDR1 is SNHLY, CDR2 FYNNEI. This CDR3 has 15 residues. The germline V and J ends were trimmed by 6 bases and 2 bases, with 14 bases remaining between them. The chain's CDR3 is CASRGGRGPGNTIYF. CDR3 bases: TGTGCCAGCAGGGGGGGAAGGGGTCCTGGAAACACCATATATTTT.

The chain combines TRBV7-9 with TRBJ2-1; TRBD2 might be the D (6 bases). With 5 bases removed from V and 5 bases from J, the gap between germline ends came to 16 bases. Germline lookup yields CDR1 SEHNR and CDR2 FQNEAQ (reference sequence). The CDR3 has 15 amino acids. CDR3 residues: CASSPAGPRNNEQFF. DNA of the CDR3: TGTGCCAGCAGCCCGGCGGGACCGAGAAACAATGAGCAGTTCTTC.

The chain couples TRBV6-1 to TRBJ2-1; 8 bases line up with TRBD1. V shed 3 bases and J 5 bases; nucleotides not matched to a gene: 3. This CDR3 contains 14 residues. Germline V gene lookup returns CDR1 MNHNS and CDR2 SASEGT. CDR3 region: CASSDRGLDNEQFF. The CDR3 bases are TGTGCCAGCAGTGACAGGGGGCTGGACAATGAGCAGTTCTTC.